The 22 T cell receptor beta chains listed next were all sequenced from one sample in a study of blood T cell repertoires in COVID-19 (dated by TCRdb to between 2020 and 2021). Libraries were constructed by the immunoSEQ multiplex PCR assay. The source is immuneACCESS, and TCRdb retained only in-frame sequences with V and J called. Part of the clones is not carried over; for the studies checked, unresolved V genes explain less than half of this, and the remainder is unexplained. In all, the sample holds around 130,000 clones, and 82% of those were seen once. Jointly, the top ten make up 9% to 13% of the sample. What was sequenced was peripheral blood. The receptors stem from a human donor in a cohort sampled during active COVID-19.

This chain joins TRBV6-2 or TRBV6-3 and TRBJ2-1; 9 nucleotides agree with TRBD2. This CDR3 comprises 16 residues. The germline V gene has CDR1 MNHEY and CDR2 SVGEGT. Trimming cost V 4 bases and J 0 bases; bases outside gene matches: 4. CDR3 bases: TGTGCCAGCAGTTCTAGCGGGGTTGGCTCCTACAATGAGCAGTTCTTC. This translates into CASSSSGVGSYNEQFF.

Only a few counts were recorded for this clone. The chain links TRBV6-2 or TRBV6-3 to TRBJ2-6, with D perhaps TRBD2 (6 bases). V dropped 3 bases and J dropped 4 bases, with 13 bases sitting between them. CDR1 MNHEY and CDR2 SVGEGT come from the germline V gene. CDR3 length: 16 residues. CDR3 coding DNA: TGTGCCAGCAGTTATGCGCGGGGTACCGGGGCCAACGTCCTGACTTTC. Its protein is CASSYARGTGANVLTF.

This rearrangement joins TRBV6-6 to TRBJ1-4; 8 bases are a match to TRBD1. The germline V gene has CDR1 MNHNY and CDR2 SVGAGI (reference sequence). Trimming took 7 bases from V and 8 from J; bases not matched to a gene: 6. The CDR3 covers 13 residues. The CDR3 DNA is TGTGCCAGCATGGACAGGGCGGGAGAAAAACTGTTTTTT. It codes for CASMDRAGEKLFF.

The table lists this clone with a count of one. The rearrangement uses TRBV3-1 (or the pseudogene TRBV3-2) and TRBJ1-2; D might be TRBD1 (5 bases). The V end lost 0 bases, the J end lost 3 bases, and 17 bases lay between the germline ends. The V gene's germline CDR1 is LGHDT and CDR2 YNNKEL (reference sequence). There are 17 residues in the CDR3. The CDR3 is CASSQDPGRGFDYGYTF. The CDR3 bases are TGTGCCAGCAGCCAAGATCCTGGAAGGGGCTTTGACTATGGCTACACCTTC.

The chain is built from TRBV10-3 and TRBJ1-1, with a tentative D call TRBD1 (5 bases). The V end was cut by 9 bases, the J end by 4 bases, with 12 bases between. This CDR3 has 12 residues. CDR1 is ENHRY, CDR2 SYGVKD, per germline. In DNA form, the CDR3 reads TGTGCCATTCGCGGGGGTTCCACTGAAGCTTTCTTT. Its protein is CAIRGGSTEAFF.

The CDR3 bases are TGTGCCAGCAGCTTAGGTAGCGGGGCCGGAGATACGCAGTATTTT. The encoded protein is CASSLGSGAGDTQYF. The V gene is TRBV7-2, the J gene TRBJ2-3; TRBD2 agrees at 8 bases. The CDR3 length is 15 residues. The germline CDR1 and CDR2 sequences are SGHTA and FQGNSA. With 1 base clipped from V and 5 bases from J, the junction kept 5 bases outside the gene matches.

The rearrangement joins TRBV10-2 to TRBJ1-5, with no clear D. Deletions cut 3 bases from V and 0 bases from J, with 6 bases between. Germline-derived CDR1 and CDR2 are WSHSY and SAAADI. The CDR3 consists of 14 residues. The CDR3 spells CASSDGISNQPQHF. The CDR3 DNA is TGCGCCAGCAGTGACGGGATTAGCAATCAGCCCCAGCATTTT.

The rearrangement links TRBV7-9 to TRBJ2-1, with D unclear. The CDR3 covers 12 residues. V was shortened by 6 bases and J by 3 bases, with 6 bases between the two germline ends. Germline V gene data show CDR1 as SEHNR and CDR2 as FQNEAQ (reference sequence). CDR3 residues: CASSPSYNEQFF. The CDR3 nucleotides are TGTGCCAGCAGTCCGAGCTACAATGAGCAGTTCTTC.

This chain links TRBV9 with TRBJ2-1; D might be TRBD2 (6 bases). Germline V gene sequence: CDR1 SGDLS, CDR2 YYNGEE. The CDR3 totals 15 residues. V lost 3 bases, J lost 0 bases, and 10 bases lay in between. CDR3 residues: CASSAGLNSYNEQFF. CDR3 bases: TGTGCCAGCAGCGCGGGACTGAACTCCTACAATGAGCAGTTCTTC.

The chain uses TRBV2 and TRBJ1-5; D perhaps matches TRBD1 (6 bases). Germline V gene sequence: CDR1 SNHLY, CDR2 FYNNEI. The CDR3 contains 16 residues. Trimming left V 5 bases short and J 2 bases short, with 16 bases between. The DNA for the CDR3 is TGTGCCAGCAGTCCCGAGGCGGGGGCGGGCAATCAGCCCCAGCATTTT. Translated, it gives CASSPEAGAGNQPQHF.

The chain has TRBV5-1 and TRBJ1-2; 7 positions agree with TRBD1. J gave up 4 bases and V 4 bases, and 10 bases lay outside the gene matches. The CDR3 contains 15 residues. Germline assignment: CDR1 SGHRS and CDR2 YFSETQ. The CDR3 sequence is CASSVEGGLVYGYTF. Written as DNA, the CDR3 is TGCGCCAGCAGCGTCGAAGGGGGCCTTGTCTATGGCTACACCTTC.

The table lists this clone with a few counts. The chain employs TRBV18 and TRBJ1-1; D not resolved. Trimming took 0 bases from V and 0 from J, leaving 5 bases between them. The CDR3 extends over 14 amino acids. CDR1 and CDR2 (germline): KGHSH, LQKENI. CDR3: CASSPPQMNTEAFF. The CDR3 DNA follows: TGTGCCAGCTCACCACCACAAATGAACACTGAAGCTTTCTTT.

V usage is TRBV9 and J usage is TRBJ1-4; the match to TRBD1 covers 7 bases. V shed 5 bases and J 5 bases; nucleotides not matched to a gene: 12. There are 16 residues in the CDR3. Germline V lookup: CDR1 SGDLS, CDR2 YYNGEE. The CDR3 here is CASSSSPGTENEKLFF. Written as DNA, the CDR3 is TGTGCCAGCAGTTCATCACCCGGGACAGAGAATGAAAAACTGTTTTTT.

This clone showed up just a few times. V usage is TRBV10-3 and J usage is TRBJ1-3; D not certain. Trimming pared 2 bases from V and 2 bases from J, leaving 10 bases between. Looked up from germline, CDR1 is ENHRY and CDR2 is SYGVKD. The CDR3 length is 15 residues. As DNA, the CDR3 is TGTGCCATCAGTGAGACAGCCCGGACTGGAAACACCATATATTTT. Protein product: CAISETARTGNTIYF.

The V gene is TRBV4-3, the J gene TRBJ1-4, with 8 bases identical to TRBD1. CDR3 size: 16 residues. Trimming took 0 bases from V and 6 from J; bases not matched to a gene: 6. CDR1 and CDR2 from the germline V gene are LGHNA and YSLEER. As DNA, the CDR3 is TGCGCCAGCAGCCAAGAATGGGGACAGGAATATGAAAAACTGTTTTTT. Its protein product is CASSQEWGQEYEKLFF.

The chain employs TRBV3-1 (or the pseudogene TRBV3-2) and TRBJ2-5; TRBD1 aligns across 8 bases. V trimming: 1 base; J trimming: 4 bases; junction bases outside the gene matches: 8. Germline lookup yields CDR1 LGHDT and CDR2 YNNKEL (reference sequence). The CDR3 has 16 amino acids. The CDR3 DNA reads as TGTGCCAGCAGCCAAGCACCCGGGACAGGCCGAGAGACCCAGTACTTC. Amino acids: CASSQAPGTGRETQYF.

CDR3 nucleotides: TGTGCCAGCAGCGTAGCTGACAACAGGGGGCGAGGGGGCTACACCTTC. Its protein is CASSVADNRGRGGYTF. This sequence joins TRBV9 and TRBJ1-2; 9 bases are shared with TRBD1. The CDR3 consists of 16 residues. The germline CDR1 and CDR2 sequences are SGDLS and YYNGEE. V dropped 0 bases and J dropped 8; count of bases not matched to a gene: 11.

The chain links TRBV10-3 to TRBJ2-5; 12 bases line up with TRBD2. This CDR3 has 19 amino acids. V lost 0 bases and J lost 4; bases outside the gene matches: 12. The germline V gene has CDR1 ENHRY and CDR2 SYGVKD. The CDR3: CAISESTRTSGVIRETQYF. The CDR3 DNA follows: TGTGCCATCAGTGAGTCGACTCGGACTAGCGGGGTGATCCGAGAGACCCAGTACTTC.

V and J are TRBV7-9 and TRBJ2-2; maybe TRBD2 (5 bases). The germline gives CDR1 SEHNR, CDR2 FQNEAQ (reference sequence). V gave up 0 bases and J gave up 7 bases, with 12 bases separating them. This CDR3 has 15 residues. Here the CDR3 DNA reads TGTGCCAGCAGCTTAGCTTTTTCGGGAATCGGGGAGCTGTTTTTT. Amino acid sequence: CASSLAFSGIGELFF. The full variable domain, completed using reference TRBV7-9 and TRBJ2-2, is DTGVSQNPRHKITKRGQNVTFRCDPISEHNRLYWYRQTLGQGPEFLTYFQNEAQLEKSRLLSDRFSAERPKGSFSTLEIQRTEQGDSAMYLCASSLAFSGIGELFFGEGSRLTVL.

V and J are TRBV4-3 and TRBJ2-2, with D tentatively TRBD1 (7 bases). CDR3 length: 16 amino acids. The germline V gene encodes CDR1 LGHNA and CDR2 YSLEER. V was cut by 1 base and J by 6 bases, with 15 bases left in between. CDR3 bases: TGCGCCAGCAGCCAAGGGCCAGGGGGGAAGGCCGGGGAGCTGTTTTTT. This codes for CASSQGPGGKAGELFF.

The rearrangement uses TRBV3-1 (or the pseudogene TRBV3-2) and TRBJ2-4, with D possibly matching TRBD1 (6 bases). CDR3 length equals 17 residues. V was cut by 10 bases and J by 2 bases, with 24 bases left in between. CDR1 is LGHDT and CDR2 is YNNKEL in the germline V gene (reference sequence). DNA of the CDR3: TGTGCCAACCTTACAGGGACGGTGCTGGGAACCAAAAACATTCAGTACTTC. Amino acid sequence: CANLTGTVLGTKNIQYF.

The chain is built from TRBV7-2 and TRBJ1-1, with 10 bases matching TRBD1. Per the germline V gene, CDR1 is SGHTA and CDR2 is FQGNSA. CDR3 length equals 19 residues. V gave up 2 bases and J gave up 0 bases; unmatched junction bases: 12. CDR3: CASSLTTSGTGVMNTEAFF. CDR3 nucleotide sequence: TGTGCCAGCAGCTTAACAACATCTGGGACAGGGGTCATGAACACTGAAGCTTTCTTT.